This entry lists 25 T cell receptor beta chains sequenced from one sample in a study of T-cell memory formation after mild COVID-19. One entry per CDR3 protein results from TCRdb running MiXCR on the 5' RACE reads. This table has roughly 300,000 distinct CDR3 sequences, roughly an eighth appearing once. Material: PBMCs or a T cell subset sorted from them (not recorded which). The receptors come from a man younger than 35 who had mild COVID-19 (a few samples of this study predate the infection). Cell type and time point are not known.

The rearrangement uses TRBV7-8 and TRBJ1-2; TRBD1 agrees at 7 bases. CDR1 SGHVS and CDR2 FQNEAQ come from the germline V gene. The J segment lost 8 bases and the V segment lost 5 bases, leaving 11 bases of the junction unmatched. The CDR3 has 14 residues. DNA for the CDR3: TGTGCCAGCAGCCCCGAGAGGGGGCTCGGCGGCTACACCTTC. It yields the protein CASSPERGLGGYTF.

The V call is TRBV20-1, the J call TRBJ2-7; D unclear. There are 13 residues in the CDR3. Germline CDR1 is DFQATT and CDR2 is SNEGSKA (reference sequence). With 4 bases removed from V and 6 bases from J, the gap between germline ends came to 16 bases. CDR3 nucleotide sequence: TGCAGTGCTACCACCTACAAGATCTCCGAGCAGTACTTC. Encoded protein: CSATTYKISEQYF.

This clonotype was seen ten or more times. The CDR3 DNA reads TGTGCCAGCAGTGCCCGGAACGGGGGGGATGAGCAGTTCTTC. Amino acids: CASSARNGGDEQFF. V gene TRBV2 combines with J gene TRBJ2-1, with 8 bases aligning to TRBD2. The CDR3 is made up of 14 amino acids. Germline assignment: CDR1 SNHLY and CDR2 FYNNEI. The trim removed 4 bases at V and 8 bases at J, leaving 7 bases unmatched.

This clonotype was seen more than once but under ten times. V gene TRBV7-9 combines with J gene TRBJ1-1; a possible D gene is TRBD1 (6 bases). V was cut by 5 bases and J by 4 bases, with 17 bases left in between. Germline loops: CDR1 SEHNR, CDR2 FQNEAQ (reference sequence). The CDR3 runs 15 residues. CDR3 protein: CASSPRRQAGTEAFF. CDR3 sequence (DNA): TGTGCCAGCAGCCCCCGGAGACAGGCGGGCACTGAAGCTTTCTTT. Full variable domain (outside the CDR3, taken from reference TRBV7-9 and TRBJ1-1): DTGVSQNPRHKITKRGQNVTFRCDPISEHNRLYWYRQTLGQGPEFLTYFQNEAQLEKSRLLSDRFSAERPKGSFSTLEIQRTEQGDSAMYLCASSPRRQAGTEAFFGQGTRLTVV.

This clonotype turned up a few times. The V call is TRBV15, the J call TRBJ2-1, with TRBD2 identical over 10 bases. The CDR3 extends over 15 amino acids. CDR1 is LNHNV, CDR2 YYDKDF, per germline (reference sequence). J lost 9 bases, V lost 3 bases, and 8 bases had no gene match. CDR3 DNA sequence: TGTGCCACCAGCAGTGGCCCTAGCGGGGGCCCTGAGCAGTTCTTC. This gives the protein CATSSGPSGGPEQFF. Full variable domain (outside the CDR3, taken from reference TRBV15 and TRBJ2-1): DAMVIQNPRYQVTQFGKPVTLSCSQTLNHNVMYWYQQKSSQAPKLLFHYYDKDFNNEADTPDNFQSRRPNTSFCFLDIRSPGLGDTAMYLCATSSGPSGGPEQFFGPGTRLTVL.

This clonotype was seen a handful of times. This chain links TRBV24-1 with TRBJ2-2; tentatively, D is TRBD2 (5 bases). From germline, CDR1 is KGHDR and CDR2 SFDVKD. The CDR3 loop spans 13 amino acids. The germline V and J ends were trimmed by 9 bases and 6 bases, with 13 bases remaining between them. For the CDR3, the DNA is TGTGCCACCGGATCTAGAGGGTCCGGGGAGCTGTTTTTT. Translation: CATGSRGSGELFF.

This clonotype has only a few counts. This sequence joins TRBV12-3 or TRBV12-4 and TRBJ2-2; no reliable D call. The CDR3 is 11 residues long. With 2 bases removed from V and 14 bases from J, the gap between germline ends came to 9 bases. The CDR3 sequence is CASSLSPGLFF. The DNA of the CDR3 is TGTGCCAGCAGTTTAAGTCCAGGACTGTTTTTT.

This sequence joins TRBV7-2 and TRBJ2-3; 7 bases match TRBD2. Germline loops: CDR1 SGHTA, CDR2 FQGNSA. CDR3 length: 16 residues. The junction had 12 bases not matched to a gene; V was cut back by 1 base and J by 8 bases. The CDR3 protein is CASSLVAGDPTRTQYF. The CDR3 region has the DNA TGTGCCAGCAGCTTAGTCGCGGGGGATCCCACTCGTACGCAGTATTTT.

Ten or more counts support this clonotype. CDR3 DNA sequence: TGTGCCAGCAGTTGGGATTTTCGTTCGTCCGCCTTTAATGAAAAACTGTTTTTT. Encoded protein: CASSWDFRSSAFNEKLFF. The gene calls are TRBV6-1 and TRBJ1-4; D gene uncertain. CDR3 length: 18 residues. Germline CDR1 reads MNHNS; CDR2 reads SASEGT. V lost 5 bases to trimming and J lost 4 bases, with 23 bases between them.

CDR3 region: CASSFAGAGTEAFF. For the CDR3, the DNA is TGTGCCAGCAGCTTTGCGGGGGCCGGCACTGAAGCTTTCTTT. The chain is built from TRBV7-3 and TRBJ1-1, with D perhaps TRBD1 (6 bases). Germline CDR1 is SGHTA and CDR2 is FQGTGA. The V gene lost 3 bases and the J gene lost 4 bases, with 12 bases spanning the gap. There are 14 residues in the CDR3.

The gene calls are TRBV4-3 and TRBJ2-7; D gene unclear. The CDR3 runs 13 residues. The V end was cut by 3 bases, the J end by 7 bases, with 13 bases between. Germline-derived CDR1 and CDR2 are LGHNA and YSLEER. The CDR3 region has the DNA TGCGCCAGCAGCCAGGGCCCCAATTGGGAGCAGTACTTC. Translated: CASSQGPNWEQYF.

This chain uses TRBV28 with TRBJ2-3; the D is unclear. CDR1 and CDR2 from the germline V gene are MDHEN and SYDVKM. The length of the CDR3 is 15 residues. V gave up 4 bases and J gave up 1 base, with 12 bases separating them. The CDR3 spells CASSSPFGGTDTQYF. Written as DNA, the CDR3 is TGTGCCAGCAGTTCCCCGTTTGGAGGCACAGATACGCAGTATTTT. Based on the CDR3 plus reference TRBV28 and TRBJ2-3, the full variable domain is DVKVTQSSRYLVKRTGEKVFLECVQDMDHENMFWYRQDPGLGLRLIYFSYDVKMKEKGDIPEGYSVSREKKERFSLILESASTNQTSMYLCASSSPFGGTDTQYFGPGTRLTVL.

The chain uses TRBV20-1 and TRBJ1-1; TRBD1 matches 7 bases. CDR3 length: 12 residues. V shed 6 bases and J 4 bases; nucleotides not matched to a gene: 5. The germline gives CDR1 DFQATT, CDR2 SNEGSKA (reference sequence). CDR3 loop: CSAQQGSTEAFF. CDR3 DNA: TGCAGTGCCCAACAGGGGAGCACTGAAGCTTTCTTT.

In its sample, this clonotype was seen many times. The chain carries TRBV5-1 and TRBJ2-7; 8 nucleotides line up with TRBD1. V lost 4 bases and J lost 4; bases outside the gene matches: 16. This CDR3 is 17 amino acids long. Germline V CDR1 and CDR2: SGHRS, YFSETQ. This CDR3 reads CASSMQGATTGIYEQYF. In DNA form, the CDR3 reads TGCGCCAGCAGCATGCAGGGGGCTACAACGGGGATATACGAGCAGTACTTC.

This clonotype came up a few times. The CDR3 DNA sequence: TGTGCCAGCCCCCCCGTCCTGGACGGGGGTTCCTACGAGCAGTACTTC. Its translation: CASPPVLDGGSYEQYF. The chain is built from TRBV5-4 and TRBJ2-7; a possible D gene is TRBD2 (6 bases). This CDR3 has 16 amino acids. Germline CDR1 and CDR2: SGHNT and YYREEE (reference sequence). V dropped 7 bases and J dropped 1 base, with 21 bases sitting between them.

This clonotype was seen only a few times. The V call is TRBV6-4, the J call TRBJ2-7; 15 nucleotides agree with TRBD2. The CDR3 runs to 15 residues. Germline V gives CDR1 MRHNA, CDR2 SNTAGT. The trim removed 9 bases at V and 0 bases at J, leaving 3 bases unmatched. In nucleotides, the CDR3 is TGTGCCAGGGGACTAGCGGGGGGAGTCTCCTACGAGCAGTACGTC. The encoded protein is CARGLAGGVSYEQYV.

Details on this clonotype: Mismatch with germline at one junction end may stem from a read error. This chain connects TRBV5-1 to TRBJ2-3; 12 bases match TRBD1. Germline V gene sequence: CDR1 SGHRS, CDR2 YFSETQ. The CDR3 length is 15 residues. The CDR3, as DNA: TGCGCCAGCAGTTTGGGACAGGGGGCCACAGATACGCAGTATTTT. This encodes CASSLGQGATDTQYF.

This clonotype showed up many times. The chain carries TRBV12-3 or TRBV12-4 and TRBJ2-1; no clear D. The CDR3 runs 11 residues. V shed 6 bases and J shed 8 bases, with 8 bases lying between them. This chain's CDR3 is CASRLVDEQFF. CDR3 bases: TGTGCCAGCAGGCTAGTGGATGAGCAGTTCTTC.

This clonotype showed up many times. CDR3: CASSYSNPNYGYTF. The CDR3 nucleotides read TGTGCCAGCAGTTACTCGAACCCTAACTATGGCTACACCTTC. The chain carries TRBV6-5 and TRBJ1-2, with unresolved D. The germline V and J ends were trimmed by 0 bases and 0 bases, with 5 bases remaining between them. Germline V gene sequence: CDR1 MNHEY, CDR2 SVGAGI. This CDR3 is 14 amino acids long.

This clonotype was counted a few times. This sequence joins TRBV5-6 and TRBJ1-4; D not certain. Trimming took off 6 bases at V and 7 bases at J, with 16 bases between the two ends. The V gene's germline CDR1 is SGHDT and CDR2 YYEEEE. The CDR3 totals 14 residues. The CDR3 sequence is CASTPGSAGEKLFF. DNA of the CDR3: TGTGCCAGCACCCCCGGCAGCGCCGGTGAAAAACTGTTTTTT.

CDR3 in DNA: TGCGCCAGCAGCCAAGGCAGGTCTCGCTACAATGAGCAGTTCTTC. It encodes CASSQGRSRYNEQFF. The chain uses TRBV4-3 and TRBJ2-1; D remains ambiguous. This CDR3 is 15 amino acids long. Germline CDR1 LGHNA, CDR2 YSLEER. The V end lost 1 base, the J end lost 3 bases, and 10 bases lay between the germline ends.

The V and J genes are TRBV24-1 and TRBJ2-2; the D gene is possibly TRBD1 (6 bases). Looked up from germline, CDR1 is KGHDR and CDR2 is SFDVKD. V lost 12 bases to trimming and J lost 0 bases, with 16 bases between them. CDR3 size: 15 residues. CDR3 protein: CAASGTPPNTGELFF. CDR3 nucleotide sequence: TGTGCCGCATCCGGGACACCGCCGAACACCGGGGAGCTGTTTTTT.

V gene TRBV12-2 combines with J gene TRBJ2-5; the listed D gene, TRBD2, was not tested against the DNA. TRBV12-2 counts as a pseudogene. The CDR3 spans 13 residues. The CDR3 is CASPPGRQETQYF. CDR3 sequence (DNA): TGTGCAAGCCCGCCGGGGAGGCAAGAGACCCAGTACTTC.

The genes are TRBV7-2 and TRBJ2-3; unclear D gene. The V end was cut by 3 bases, the J end by 0 bases, with 19 bases between. Germline lookup yields CDR1 SGHTA and CDR2 FQGNSA. This CDR3 contains 18 residues. CDR3 nucleotides: TGTGCCAGCAGCTTCGACCTGGACGGATTTACTAGCACAGATACGCAGTATTTT. Protein: CASSFDLDGFTSTDTQYF.

This clonotype occurred many times. This chain links TRBV5-1 with TRBJ2-1; 8 nucleotides line up with TRBD2. The CDR3 is 15 residues long. V dropped 0 bases and J dropped 8; count of bases not matched to a gene: 7. The V gene's germline CDR1 is SGHRS and CDR2 YFSETQ. Here the CDR3 reads CASSLVGGAVDEQFF. The CDR3 DNA is TGCGCCAGCAGCTTGGTCGGGGGGGCCGTGGATGAGCAGTTCTTC.